This T cell receptor beta chain was captured in a study of cytotoxic CD8 clonotypes in ibrutinib-treated CLL. Germline-derived CDR1 and CDR2 are MDHEN and SYDVKM. The CDR3 consists of 14 residues. Trimming took 6 bases from V and 0 from J; bases not matched to a gene: 5. Assay used: immunoSEQ multiplex PCR; TCRdb lists only in-frame clones, some missing. The sample shows 150,000 or so clones, approximately 80% of them seen only once. The study, taken as a whole, reports: Clonality increased with ibrutinib response but returned toward baseline at progression. Pretreatment clonality was elevated relative to age-matched healthy donors and paralleled circulating CD8+ T-cell counts. Public clonotypes were seen rarely and were contracted or stable on treatment.

As to this clone: Its antigen is undetermined.

This clonotype was obtained from a human donor with chronic lymphocytic leukemia. V gene TRBV28 combines with J gene TRBJ2-7; 7 nucleotides agree with TRBD1. Specimen: PBMCs, collected after 12 months of ibrutinib treatment. Here the CDR3 reads CASSTTGSSYEQYF. The CDR3 DNA reads TGTGCCAGCAGCACGACAGGGAGCTCCTACGAGCAGTACTTC.